The entry that follows covers one T cell receptor (beta chain) sequence. This clone was detected a few times. Its recognized antigen is unknown. Base-call qualities are not available, and no considerably larger clone is one nucleotide away. TCRbeta CDR3 regions were amplified from genomic DNA using the immunoSEQ Assay, a bias-controlled multiplex PCR. The authors processed their data as follows. The number of nucleated cells in each sample was estimated by amplification of reference gene primers within the assay. Sequence reads were collapsed and filtered to measure the absolute abundance of every unique TCRbeta CDR3 rearrangement. For each sample, productive Simpson clonality was calculated as the square root of Simpson's diversity index over productive rearrangements. TCRdb holds this immuneACCESS table with in-frame rearrangements only. Some clones are missing; in checked studies, unresolved V genes explain under half, and the rest has no known cause. Clone size and V and J calls were adopted from that table, with D and trimming inferred from the DNA. The sample data list 250,000 to 300,000 clones, and 85% to 90% of these were observed just once. The top ten clonotypes cover 6.3% of the sample.

At one collaborating source in Seattle, patients were enrolled during active infection and were followed longitudinally through the course of disease. Whole blood was collected in K2EDTA tubes by collaborating institutions according to the institutions' own protocols. For TCRbeta analysis, collaborator samples were shipped as frozen whole blood, as isolated PBMCs, or as DNA extracted from either sample type. This entry belongs to a study of blood T cell repertoires in COVID-19 (dated by TCRdb to the early 2020s). About the investigation overall: Collaborator samples came from the United States, Italy and Spain and covered acute and convalescent phases of COVID-19. The prospective study material was composed of cDNA or gDNA derived from T cells, B-cell-depleted T cells, or PBMCs. The dataset comprised deeply sampled blood TCRbeta repertoires from subjects exposed to, actively infected with, or recovered from COVID-19. The repertoires were released in a freely available public database meant as a resource for research on the immune response to SARS-CoV-2. The samples were drawn from the first 160 participants of the ongoing ImmuneRACE study and from 1,200 or so subjects provided by 6 global collaborators. Nearly every sample came with metadata listing a de-identified subject ID, COVID-19 status, age in years and sex. Where available, HLA class I and class II types were taken from metadata supplied by the sample provider and were not determined by assay-based typing.

CDR1 and CDR2 are read off the germline V gene (reference sequence) as LGHDT and YNNKEL. Unmatched junction bases come to 12, with V trimmed by 4 bases and J by 4 bases. The CDR3 measures 16 amino acids from cysteine to phenylalanine. Of all the DNA, just the CDR3 is kept, 48 bases in frame from base 1. The research as a whole found: Clinical and demographic metadata were provided uncurated, with the amount varying by source and participant.

The V gene is TRBV3-1 (or the pseudogene TRBV3-2) and the J gene is TRBJ2-5; the junction holds 7 bases that match TRBD2. This sequence originates from a woman in her forties or fifties with COVID-19, enrolled during active disease. Sequencing was done on a sample of peripheral blood. The CDR3 protein: CASSPNLAGVGETQYF. The DNA sequence is TGTGCCAGCAGCCCCAACCTTGCGGGAGTGGGAGAGACCCAGTACTTC.